Listed here are 26 T cell receptor beta chains from one sample, sequenced in a study of blood T cell repertoires in COVID-19. Some clones are missing from TCRdb's copy, which holds only in-frame ones; the method was immunoSEQ multiplex PCR. The sample has roughly 200,000 clones, 70% to 90% seen once. Sequenced input: peripheral blood. The source of these receptors is a man at least 80 years old with acute or convalescent COVID-19.

This chain links TRBV30 with TRBJ2-5, with TRBD2 matching 10 bases. J was trimmed by 5 bases and V by 3 bases; bases with no gene match: 9. The CDR3 is 15 amino acids. The V gene's germline CDR1 is GTSNPN and CDR2 SVGIG (reference sequence). The CDR3 spells CAWRHLAGARETQYF. The CDR3 region has the DNA TGTGCCTGGAGACACCTAGCGGGAGCGCGGGAGACCCAGTACTTC.

The rearrangement joins TRBV19 to TRBJ1-6, with D possibly TRBD1 on 5 matching bases. The CDR3 totals 15 residues. Between the trimmed V and J ends, which lost 3 bases and 4 bases, there was a span of 10 bases. CDR1 and CDR2 (germline): LNHDA, SQIVND (reference sequence). CDR3 coding DNA: TGTGCCAGTAGTATGGTCCAGGGTTATAATTCACCCCTCCACTTT. The encoded protein is CASSMVQGYNSPLHF.

This rearrangement joins TRBV7-8 to TRBJ2-2; D is unresolved. CDR3 length: 17 residues. Trimming cost V 0 bases and J 4 bases, with 15 bases left between them. CDR1 is SGHVS and CDR2 is FQNEAQ in the germline V gene. This chain's CDR3 is CASSLAVAFRSTGELFF. The CDR3 nucleotides read TGTGCCAGCAGCTTAGCGGTTGCCTTCCGTAGCACCGGGGAGCTGTTTTTT.

The J gene is TRBJ2-1, the V gene TRBV7-2; TRBD2 matches 7 bases. CDR1 is SGHTA, CDR2 FQGNSA, per germline. V was clipped by 3 bases and J by 7 bases; unmatched bases: 6. This CDR3 has 14 residues. The CDR3 DNA sequence: TGTGCCAGCAGCTTGTCGCGGGAGACGAATGAGCAGTTCTTC. It specifies CASSLSRETNEQFF.

This clone was seen more than once but under ten times. The V call is TRBV7-2, the J call TRBJ1-6, with no clear D. Trimming pared 8 bases from V and 7 bases from J, leaving 15 bases between. CDR1 and CDR2 from the germline V gene are SGHTA and FQGNSA. The CDR3 extends over 14 amino acids. CDR3 coding DNA: TGTGCCAGCCGAAGAGGGTTTTGGAATTCACCCCTCCACTTT. This translates into CASRRGFWNSPLHF.

The genes are TRBV15 and TRBJ1-4; the match to TRBD1 covers 8 bases. The length of the CDR3 is 16 residues. Per germline, CDR1 LNHNV and CDR2 YYDKDF (reference sequence). The trim removed 7 bases at V and 0 bases at J, leaving 7 bases unmatched. The CDR3 DNA sequence: TGTGCCACCACCCACAGGGGGGTTACAACTAATGAAAAACTGTTTTTT. Its protein product is CATTHRGVTTNEKLFF.

The chain's CDR3 is CASSFRSNNEKLFF. Written as DNA, the CDR3 is TGTGCCAGCAGCTTCCGGTCCAATAATGAAAAACTGTTTTTT. The rearrangement joins TRBV11-2 to TRBJ1-4, with D uncertain. The CDR3 is made up of 14 amino acids. Trimming took off 3 bases at V and 4 bases at J, with 9 bases between the two ends. CDR1 is SGHAT, CDR2 FQNNGV, per germline.

The chain has TRBV11-2 and TRBJ1-4; the D gene is possibly TRBD1 (6 bases). This CDR3 is built from 15 residues. V lost 6 bases and J lost 3, with 14 bases in between. The V gene's germline CDR1 is SGHAT and CDR2 FQNNGV. The CDR3: CASSPQGSSNEKLFF. Written as DNA, the CDR3 is TGTGCCAGCAGTCCGCAGGGGAGTTCTAATGAAAAACTGTTTTTT.

The chain links TRBV19 to TRBJ1-5, with D unclear. The CDR3 runs 17 residues. Looked up from germline, CDR1 is LNHDA and CDR2 is SQIVND (reference sequence). V was cut by 1 base and J by 6 bases, with 19 bases left in between. DNA of the CDR3: TGTGCCAGTAGTATAGGGCCCTACCCCGATGCGGTTCAGCCCCAGCATTTT. Translated, it gives CASSIGPYPDAVQPQHF.

This chain connects TRBV24-1 to TRBJ2-2, with 11 bases aligning to TRBD2. V lost 5 bases, J lost 3 bases, and 4 bases stayed unmatched. The CDR3 spans 16 residues. From germline, CDR1 is KGHDR and CDR2 SFDVKD. The CDR3 is CATSVLAGGDTGELFF. CDR3 coding DNA: TGTGCCACCAGTGTCCTAGCGGGGGGAGACACCGGGGAGCTGTTTTTT.

This chain joins TRBV5-1 and TRBJ2-3, with D possibly TRBD2 on 6 matching bases. V lost 6 bases to trimming and J lost 0 bases, with 14 bases between them. Germline-derived CDR1 and CDR2 are SGHRS and YFSETQ. The CDR3 runs to 15 residues. For the CDR3, the DNA is TGCGCCAGCAAAGGCGGGACGTATAGCACAGATACGCAGTATTTT. This codes for CASKGGTYSTDTQYF. The variable domain in full, with the rest retrieved from reference TRBV5-1 and TRBJ2-3, is KAGVTQTPRYLIKTRGQQVTLSCSPISGHRSVSWYQQTPGQGLQFLFEYFSETQRNKGNFPGRFSGRQFSNSRSEMNVSTLELGDSALYLCASKGGTYSTDTQYFGPGTRLTVL.

The rearrangement uses TRBV14 and TRBJ1-1; D is unresolved. Germline CDR1 reads SGHDN; CDR2 reads FVKESK. The CDR3 contains 13 residues. Trimming shortened V by 8 bases and J by 6 bases, and 16 bases separated the two germline ends. CDR3 in DNA: TGTGCCAGCCGTTCCTTATCCTCCTCTGAAGCTTTCTTT. Its protein product is CASRSLSSSEAFF.

This chain connects TRBV27 to TRBJ2-7, with TRBD2 as a possible D gene (6 bases). Trimming left V 3 bases short and J 3 bases short, with 9 bases between. This CDR3 is built from 13 residues. In germline, CDR1 is MNHEY, CDR2 SMNVEV (reference sequence). The CDR3 spells CASSFSGLYEQYF. CDR3 nucleotide sequence: TGTGCCAGCAGTTTTTCGGGACTCTACGAGCAGTACTTC.

The chain recombines TRBV18 with TRBJ2-3; TRBD1 is a possible D gene (5 bases). V lost 3 bases and J 0 bases, leaving 19 bases between the germline ends. Germline V CDR1 and CDR2: KGHSH, LQKENI. The CDR3 loop spans 18 amino acids. The CDR3 region is CASSPFRRRQTSTDTQYF. CDR3 nucleotides: TGTGCCAGCTCACCTTTTCGTCGGAGACAGACTAGCACAGATACGCAGTATTTT.

This clone was picked up one time. The rearrangement joins TRBV10-3 to TRBJ2-1; 12 bases are shared with TRBD1. V dropped 6 bases and J dropped 8; count of bases not matched to a gene: 5. Germline assignment: CDR1 ENHRY and CDR2 SYGVKD. The CDR3 runs to 14 residues. The CDR3 DNA reads as TGTGCCATCAGACCGGGACAGGGGGCTCATGAGCAGTTCTTC. Its protein product is CAIRPGQGAHEQFF.

This chain uses TRBV9 with TRBJ2-1; 11 bases line up with TRBD2. Losses at the gene ends were 3 bases for V and 6 bases for J; bases not matched to a gene: 11. The CDR3 totals 17 residues. Germline loops: CDR1 SGDLS, CDR2 YYNGEE. Here the CDR3 DNA reads TGTGCCAGCAGCGCACAAGCGACTAGCGGGATACTCAATGAGCAGTTCTTC. It codes for CASSAQATSGILNEQFF.

V usage is TRBV6-4 and J usage is TRBJ1-2; 10 bases align to TRBD1. The CDR3 runs 13 residues. Germline V gene lookup returns CDR1 MRHNA and CDR2 SNTAGT. V was clipped by 5 bases and J by 6 bases; unmatched bases: 3. CDR3 in DNA: TGTGCCAGCAGTCCCGGGACAGGGGATGGCTACACCTTC. It specifies CASSPGTGDGYTF.

The V gene is TRBV30, the J gene TRBJ1-2, with D maybe TRBD1 (5 bases). The germline V and J ends were trimmed by 4 bases and 4 bases, with 13 bases remaining between them. The CDR3 extends over 13 amino acids. The V gene's germline CDR1 is GTSNPN and CDR2 SVGIG (reference sequence). CDR3 bases: TGTGCCTGGACCTCGGGGGGATTCTATGGCTACACCTTC. This translates into CAWTSGGFYGYTF.

The chain couples TRBV24-1 to TRBJ2-2; 8 bases are a match to TRBD2. The CDR3 contains 15 residues. The V gene's germline CDR1 is KGHDR and CDR2 SFDVKD. Germline trimming cut 3 bases from V and 3 bases from J; bases unmatched to any gene: 2. The CDR3 nucleotides read TGTGCCACCAGTGATACGGGACTAGACACCGGGGAGCTGTTTTTT. Protein sequence: CATSDTGLDTGELFF.

The chain links TRBV18 to TRBJ2-7; no reliable D call. V shed 6 bases and J shed 0 bases, with 6 bases lying between them. Germline V lookup: CDR1 KGHSH, CDR2 LQKENI. This CDR3 has 12 residues. CDR3 sequence reads: CASSRSSYEQYF. CDR3 nucleotides: TGTGCCAGCTCCCGGAGCTCCTACGAGCAGTACTTC.

This rearrangement joins TRBV29-1 to TRBJ2-1, with D perhaps TRBD1 (6 bases). Trimming took off 3 bases at V and 1 base at J, with 13 bases between the two ends. CDR3 length equals 15 residues. From germline, CDR1 is SQVTM and CDR2 ANQGSEA. The CDR3: CSVDAGRGSYNEQFF. The CDR3 nucleotides are TGCAGCGTTGACGCCGGCAGGGGTTCCTACAATGAGCAGTTCTTC.

The genes are TRBV11-2 and TRBJ1-2; D is perhaps TRBD1 (5 bases). The CDR3 loop spans 14 amino acids. V shed 7 bases and J shed 7 bases, with 19 bases lying between them. From germline, CDR1 is SGHAT and CDR2 FQNNGV. The DNA for the CDR3 is TGTGCCAGCACTCTCACGACAGCCCTTTCTGGCTACACCTTC. This sequence encodes CASTLTTALSGYTF. Filled out from reference TRBV11-2 and TRBJ1-2, the complete variable domain reads EAGVAQSPRYKIIEKRQSVAFWCNPISGHATLYWYQQILGQGPKLLIQFQNNGVVDDSQLPKDRFSAERLKGVDSTLKIQPAKLEDSAVYLCASTLTTALSGYTFGSGTRLTVV.

The CDR3 nucleotides read TGTGCCAGCATCAACAGGGACCTTGCAACTAATGAAAAACTGTTTTTT. Its protein is CASINRDLATNEKLFF. V and J are TRBV2 and TRBJ1-4, with a tentative D call TRBD1 (6 bases). The CDR3 length is 16 residues. V lost 7 bases and J lost 0, with 15 bases in between. From germline, CDR1 is SNHLY and CDR2 FYNNEI.

This clone was observed a single time. V is TRBV19 and J is TRBJ2-1, with 12 bases matching TRBD2. CDR3 length equals 15 residues. Germline V CDR1 and CDR2: LNHDA, SQIVND (reference sequence). Trimming removed 7 bases from V and 6 bases from J; junction bases left unmatched: 7. The CDR3: CASTPSGRAFNEQFF. The CDR3 nucleotides are TGTGCCAGTACCCCTAGCGGGAGGGCCTTCAATGAGCAGTTCTTC.

The gene calls are TRBV30 and TRBJ1-5, with 10 bases lining up with TRBD1. Germline lookup yields CDR1 GTSNPN and CDR2 SVGIG (reference sequence). The CDR3 runs 17 residues. V lost 4 bases, J lost 4 bases, and 13 bases stayed unmatched. The CDR3 bases are TGTGCCTGGATGGCACCGACAGGGGGCCAAGGAAATCAGCCCCAGCATTTT. Amino acid sequence: CAWMAPTGGQGNQPQHF.

The chain employs TRBV7-9 and TRBJ1-5; 10 bases are a match to TRBD1. V shed 5 bases, J shed 6 bases, and the junction held 4 bases outside the gene matches. CDR3 length equals 14 residues. From germline, CDR1 is SEHNR and CDR2 FQNEAQ (reference sequence). In nucleotides, the CDR3 is TGTGCCAGCAGCCAGGACAGGGGGATTCAGCCCCAGCATTTT. This encodes CASSQDRGIQPQHF.